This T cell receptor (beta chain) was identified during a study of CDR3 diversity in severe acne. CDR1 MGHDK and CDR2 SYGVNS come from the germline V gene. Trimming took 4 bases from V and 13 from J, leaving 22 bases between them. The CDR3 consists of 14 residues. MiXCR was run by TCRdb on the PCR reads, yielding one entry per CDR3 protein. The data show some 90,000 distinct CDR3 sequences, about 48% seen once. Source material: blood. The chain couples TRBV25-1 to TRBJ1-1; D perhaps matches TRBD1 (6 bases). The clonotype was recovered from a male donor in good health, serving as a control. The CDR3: CASSATATGGGGFF. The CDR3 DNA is TGTGCCAGCAGTGCTACAGCAACCGGGGGCGGTGGTTTCTTT. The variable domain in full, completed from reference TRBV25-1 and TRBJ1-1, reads EADIYQTPRYLVIGTGKKITLECSQTMGHDKMYWYQQDPGMELHLIHYSYGVNSTEKGDLSSESTVSRIRTEHFPLTLESARPSHTSQYLCASSATATGGGGFFGQGTRLTVV.